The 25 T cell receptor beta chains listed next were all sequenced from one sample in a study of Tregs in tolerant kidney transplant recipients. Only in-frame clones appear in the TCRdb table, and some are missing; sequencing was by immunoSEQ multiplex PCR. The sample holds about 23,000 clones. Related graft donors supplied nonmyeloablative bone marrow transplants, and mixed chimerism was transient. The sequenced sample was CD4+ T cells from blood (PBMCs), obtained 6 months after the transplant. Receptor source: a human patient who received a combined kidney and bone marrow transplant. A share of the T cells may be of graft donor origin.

CDR3 DNA, as far as it was read: TGTGCCAGCAGCTCCGACACCATGAACACTGAA. Its protein is CASSSDTMNTE. In full, the CDR3 reads CASSSDTMNTEAFF. V usage is TRBV11-2 and J usage is TRBJ1-1; D uncertain. The CDR3 extends 3 residues past the end of the read, so its final part is completed from the germline J gene. Looked up from germline, CDR1 is SGHAT and CDR2 is FQNNGV. Trimming left V 4 bases short and J 0 bases short, with 9 bases between. CDR3 length: 14 amino acids.

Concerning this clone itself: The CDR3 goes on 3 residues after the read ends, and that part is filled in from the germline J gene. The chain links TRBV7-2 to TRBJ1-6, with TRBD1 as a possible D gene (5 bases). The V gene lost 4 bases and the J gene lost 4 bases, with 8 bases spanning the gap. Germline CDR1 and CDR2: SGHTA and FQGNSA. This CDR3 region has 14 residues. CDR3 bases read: TGTGCCAGCAGCTCCCCAGGGTATAATTCACCC. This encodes CASSSPGYNSP. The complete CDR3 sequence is CASSSPGYNSPLHF.

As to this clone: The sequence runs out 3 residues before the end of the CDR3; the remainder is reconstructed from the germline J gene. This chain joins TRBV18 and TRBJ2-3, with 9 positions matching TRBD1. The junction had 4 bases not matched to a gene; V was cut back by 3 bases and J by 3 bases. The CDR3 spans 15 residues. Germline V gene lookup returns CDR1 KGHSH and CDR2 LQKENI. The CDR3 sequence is CASSPGTGRTDTQYF. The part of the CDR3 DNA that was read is TGTGCCAGCTCACCTGGGACAGGGCGTACAGATACG.

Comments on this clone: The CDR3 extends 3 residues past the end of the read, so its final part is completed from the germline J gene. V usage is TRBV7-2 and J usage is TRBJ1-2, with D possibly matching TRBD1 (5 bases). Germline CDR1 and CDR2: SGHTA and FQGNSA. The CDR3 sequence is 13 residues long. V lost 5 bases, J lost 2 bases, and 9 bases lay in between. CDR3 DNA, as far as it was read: TGTGCCAGCAGCGTTAGGGGCAACTATGGC. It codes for CASSVRGNYG. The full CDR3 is CASSVRGNYGYTF.

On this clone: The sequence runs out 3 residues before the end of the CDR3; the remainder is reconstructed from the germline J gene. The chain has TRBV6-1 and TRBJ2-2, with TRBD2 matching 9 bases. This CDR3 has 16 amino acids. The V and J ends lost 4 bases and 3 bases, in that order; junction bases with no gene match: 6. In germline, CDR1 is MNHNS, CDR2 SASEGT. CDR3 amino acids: CASSVGRGGHTGELFF. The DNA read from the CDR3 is TGTGCCAGCAGTGTTGGGCGGGGGGGCCACACCGGGGAG.

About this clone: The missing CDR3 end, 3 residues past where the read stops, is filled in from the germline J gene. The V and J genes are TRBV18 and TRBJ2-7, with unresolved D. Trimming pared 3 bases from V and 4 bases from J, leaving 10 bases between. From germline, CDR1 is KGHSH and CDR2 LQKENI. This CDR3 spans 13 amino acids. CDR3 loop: CASSPSTFYEQYF. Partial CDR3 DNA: TGTGCCAGCTCACCCTCGACTTTTTACGAG.

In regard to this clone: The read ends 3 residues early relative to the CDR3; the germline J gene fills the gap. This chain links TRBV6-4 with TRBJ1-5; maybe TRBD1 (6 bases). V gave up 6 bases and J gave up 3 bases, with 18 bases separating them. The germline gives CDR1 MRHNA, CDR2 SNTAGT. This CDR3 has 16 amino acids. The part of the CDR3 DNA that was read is TGTGCCAGCAGGCCGATCGGACAGACCACCAATCAGCCC. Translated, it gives CASRPIGQTTNQP. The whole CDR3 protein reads CASRPIGQTTNQPQHF.

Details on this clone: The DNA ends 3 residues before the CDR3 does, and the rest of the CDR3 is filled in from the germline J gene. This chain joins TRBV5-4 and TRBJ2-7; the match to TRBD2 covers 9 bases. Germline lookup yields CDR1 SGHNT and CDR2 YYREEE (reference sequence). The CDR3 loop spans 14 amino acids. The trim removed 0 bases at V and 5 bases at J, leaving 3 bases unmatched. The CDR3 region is CASSLGLADHEQYF. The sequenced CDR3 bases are TGTGCCAGCAGCTTGGGACTAGCGGACCACGAG.

CDR3 residues: CASSLNPGDRSPLHF. The DNA read from the CDR3 is TGTGCCAGCAGCTTAAACCCAGGGGATCGGTCACCC. The chain combines TRBV7-9 with TRBJ1-6; a possible D gene is TRBD1 (6 bases). The read ends 3 residues early relative to the CDR3; the germline J gene fills the gap. The V gene lost 2 bases and the J gene lost 10 bases, with 15 bases spanning the gap. Per germline, CDR1 SEHNR and CDR2 FQNEAQ (reference sequence). The CDR3 consists of 15 residues.

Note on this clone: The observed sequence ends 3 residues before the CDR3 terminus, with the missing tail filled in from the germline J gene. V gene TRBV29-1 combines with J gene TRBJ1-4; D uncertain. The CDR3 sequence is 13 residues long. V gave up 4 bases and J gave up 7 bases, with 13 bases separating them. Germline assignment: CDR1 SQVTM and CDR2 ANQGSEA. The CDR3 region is CSVASPRGEKLFF. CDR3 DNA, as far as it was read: TGCAGCGTTGCATCTCCGAGAGGTGAAAAA.

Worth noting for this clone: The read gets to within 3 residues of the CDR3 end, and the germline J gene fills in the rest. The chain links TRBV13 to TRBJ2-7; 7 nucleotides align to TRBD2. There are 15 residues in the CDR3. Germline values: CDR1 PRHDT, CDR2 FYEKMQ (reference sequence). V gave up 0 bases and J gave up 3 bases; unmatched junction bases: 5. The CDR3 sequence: CASSLGRGRFYEQYF. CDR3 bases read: TGTGCCAGCAGCTTAGGGCGGGGGAGGTTCTACGAG. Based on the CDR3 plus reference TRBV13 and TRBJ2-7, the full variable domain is AAGVIQSPRHLIKEKRETATLKCYPIPRHDTVYWYQQGPGQDPQFLISFYEKMQSDKGSIPDRFSAQQFSDYHSELNMSSLELGDSALYFCASSLGRGRFYEQYFGPGTRLTVT.

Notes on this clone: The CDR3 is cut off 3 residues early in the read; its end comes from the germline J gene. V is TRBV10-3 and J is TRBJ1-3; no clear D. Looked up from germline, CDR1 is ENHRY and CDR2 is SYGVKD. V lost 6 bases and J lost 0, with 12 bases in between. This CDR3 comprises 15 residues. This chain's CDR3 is CAISTPVSSGNTIYF. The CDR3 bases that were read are TGTGCCATCAGCACCCCTGTCAGCTCTGGAAACACC.

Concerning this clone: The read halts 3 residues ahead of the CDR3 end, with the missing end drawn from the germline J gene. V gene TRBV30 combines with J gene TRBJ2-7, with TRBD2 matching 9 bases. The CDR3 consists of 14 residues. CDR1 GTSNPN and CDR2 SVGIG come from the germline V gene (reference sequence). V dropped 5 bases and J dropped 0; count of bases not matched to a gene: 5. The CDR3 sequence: CAWQLAGFSYEQYF. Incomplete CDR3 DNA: TGTGCCTGGCAGCTAGCGGGGTTCTCCTACGAG. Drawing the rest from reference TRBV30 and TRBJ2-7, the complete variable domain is SQTIHQWPATLVQPVGSPLSLECTVEGTSNPNLYWYRQAAGRGLQLLFYSVGIGQISSEVPQNLSASRPQDRQFILSSKKLLLSDSGFYLCAWQLAGFSYEQYFGPGTRLTVT.

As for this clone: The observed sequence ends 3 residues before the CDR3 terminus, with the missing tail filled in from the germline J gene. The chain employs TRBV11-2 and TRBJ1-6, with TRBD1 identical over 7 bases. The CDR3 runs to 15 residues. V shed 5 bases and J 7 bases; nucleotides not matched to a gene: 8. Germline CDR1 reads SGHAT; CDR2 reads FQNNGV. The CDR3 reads CASSPIQGYNSPLHF. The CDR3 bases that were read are TGTGCCAGCAGCCCTATACAGGGGTACAATTCACCC.

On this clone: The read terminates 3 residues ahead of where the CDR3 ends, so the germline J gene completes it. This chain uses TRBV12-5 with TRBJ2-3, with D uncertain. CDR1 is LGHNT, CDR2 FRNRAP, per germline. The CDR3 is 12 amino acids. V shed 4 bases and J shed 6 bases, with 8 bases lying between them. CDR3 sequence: CASGSPGDTQYF. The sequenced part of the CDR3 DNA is TGTGCTAGTGGTTCGCCCGGGGATACG.

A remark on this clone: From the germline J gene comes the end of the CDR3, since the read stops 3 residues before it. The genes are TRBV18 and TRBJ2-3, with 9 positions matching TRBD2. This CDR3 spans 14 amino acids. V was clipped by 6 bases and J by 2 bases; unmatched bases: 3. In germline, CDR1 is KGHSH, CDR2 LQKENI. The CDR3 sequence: CASSSSGTTDTQYF. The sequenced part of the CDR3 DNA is TGTGCCAGCTCTTCTAGCGGGACCACAGATACG.

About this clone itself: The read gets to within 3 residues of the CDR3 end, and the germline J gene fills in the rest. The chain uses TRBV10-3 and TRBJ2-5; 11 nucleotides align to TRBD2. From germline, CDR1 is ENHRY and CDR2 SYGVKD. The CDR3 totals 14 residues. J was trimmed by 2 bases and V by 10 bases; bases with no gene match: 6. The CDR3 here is CATVAGGRQETQYF. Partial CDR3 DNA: TGTGCCACCGTAGCGGGGGGGCGTCAAGAGACC.

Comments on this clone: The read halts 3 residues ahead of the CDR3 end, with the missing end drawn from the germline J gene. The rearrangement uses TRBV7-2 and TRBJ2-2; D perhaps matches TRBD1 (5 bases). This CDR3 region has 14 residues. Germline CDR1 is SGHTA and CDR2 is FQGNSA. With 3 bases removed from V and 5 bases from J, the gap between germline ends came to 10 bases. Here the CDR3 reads CASSLGQGTGELFF. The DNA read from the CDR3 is TGTGCCAGCAGCTTGGGTCAGGGTACCGGGGAG.

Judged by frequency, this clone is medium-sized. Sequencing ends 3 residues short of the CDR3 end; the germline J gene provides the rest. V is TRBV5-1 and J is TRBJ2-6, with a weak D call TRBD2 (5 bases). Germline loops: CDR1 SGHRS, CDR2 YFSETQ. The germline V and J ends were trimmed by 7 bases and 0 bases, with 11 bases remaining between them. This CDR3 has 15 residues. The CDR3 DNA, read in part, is TGCGCCAGCGGCTCGGGGAACTCTGGGGCCAACGTC. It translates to CASGSGNSGANV. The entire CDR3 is CASGSGNSGANVLTF.

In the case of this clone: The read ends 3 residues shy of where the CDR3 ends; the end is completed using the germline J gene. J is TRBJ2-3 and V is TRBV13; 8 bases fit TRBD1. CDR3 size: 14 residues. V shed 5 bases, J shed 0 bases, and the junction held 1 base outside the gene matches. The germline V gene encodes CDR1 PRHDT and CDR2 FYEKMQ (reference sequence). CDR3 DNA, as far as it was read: TGTGCCAGCAGCCACAGGGGGAGCACAGATACG. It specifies CASSHRGSTDT. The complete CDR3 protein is CASSHRGSTDTQYF.

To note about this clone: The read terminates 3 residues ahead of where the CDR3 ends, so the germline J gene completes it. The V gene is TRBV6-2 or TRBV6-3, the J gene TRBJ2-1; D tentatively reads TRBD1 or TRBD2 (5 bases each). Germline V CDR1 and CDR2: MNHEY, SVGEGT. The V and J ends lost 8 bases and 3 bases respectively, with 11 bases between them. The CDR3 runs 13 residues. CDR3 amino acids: CASRGAFYNEQFF. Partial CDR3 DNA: TGTGCCAGCCGAGGGGCTTTCTACAATGAG.

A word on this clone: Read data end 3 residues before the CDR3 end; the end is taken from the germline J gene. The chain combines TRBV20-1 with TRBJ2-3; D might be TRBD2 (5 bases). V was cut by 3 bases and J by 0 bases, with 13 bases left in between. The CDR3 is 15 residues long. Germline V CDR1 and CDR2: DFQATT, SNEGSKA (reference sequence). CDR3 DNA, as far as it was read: TGCAGTGCTAGTGCAGCGGCTGCTAGCACAGATACG. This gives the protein CSASAAAASTDT. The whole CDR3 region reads CSASAAAASTDTQYF.

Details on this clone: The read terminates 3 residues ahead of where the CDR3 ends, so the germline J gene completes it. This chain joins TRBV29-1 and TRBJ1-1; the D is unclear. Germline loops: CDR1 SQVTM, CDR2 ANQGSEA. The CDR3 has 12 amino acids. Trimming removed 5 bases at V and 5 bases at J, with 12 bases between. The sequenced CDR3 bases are TGCAGCGTTCTCAAGATCGGGACTGAA. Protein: CSVLKIGTE. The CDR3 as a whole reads CSVLKIGTEAFF.

CDR3 bases read: TGTGCCAGCAGTGAACAGGGGGCCCTTAATGAAAAA. Protein sequence: CASSEQGALNEK. The complete CDR3 sequence is CASSEQGALNEKLFF. The chain joins TRBV2 to TRBJ1-4; 8 positions agree with TRBD1. The read comes to an end 3 residues before the CDR3 does, leaving the germline J gene to fill in the end. V gave up 2 bases and J gave up 4 bases; unmatched junction bases: 3. This CDR3 is built from 15 residues. Germline assignment: CDR1 SNHLY and CDR2 FYNNEI.

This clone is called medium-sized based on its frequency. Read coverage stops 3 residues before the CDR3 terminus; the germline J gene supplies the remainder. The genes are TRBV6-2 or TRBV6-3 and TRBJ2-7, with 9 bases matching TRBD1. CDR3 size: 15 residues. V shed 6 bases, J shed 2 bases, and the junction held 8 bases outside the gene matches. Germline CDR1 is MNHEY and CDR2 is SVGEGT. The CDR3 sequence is CASRGLGTGTYEQYF. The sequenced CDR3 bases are TGTGCCAGCAGGGGGCTCGGGACAGGGACCTACGAG.